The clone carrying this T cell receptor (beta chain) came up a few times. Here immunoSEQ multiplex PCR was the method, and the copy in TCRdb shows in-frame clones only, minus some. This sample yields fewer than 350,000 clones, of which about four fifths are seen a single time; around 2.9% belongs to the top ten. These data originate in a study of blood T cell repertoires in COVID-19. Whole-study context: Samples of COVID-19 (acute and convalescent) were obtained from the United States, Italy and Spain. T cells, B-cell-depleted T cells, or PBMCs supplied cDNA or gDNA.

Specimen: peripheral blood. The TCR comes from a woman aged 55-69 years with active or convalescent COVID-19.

The CDR3 sequence is CASSYSQGRQDSPLHF. The DNA for the CDR3 is TGTGCCAGCAGTTACTCACAGGGGCGGCAAGATTCACCCCTCCACTTT. The chain combines TRBV6-5 with TRBJ1-6, with TRBD1 matching 7 bases. Trimming took 0 bases from V and 8 from J; bases not matched to a gene: 7. Germline CDR1 and CDR2: MNHEY and SVGAGI. The CDR3 spans 16 residues.